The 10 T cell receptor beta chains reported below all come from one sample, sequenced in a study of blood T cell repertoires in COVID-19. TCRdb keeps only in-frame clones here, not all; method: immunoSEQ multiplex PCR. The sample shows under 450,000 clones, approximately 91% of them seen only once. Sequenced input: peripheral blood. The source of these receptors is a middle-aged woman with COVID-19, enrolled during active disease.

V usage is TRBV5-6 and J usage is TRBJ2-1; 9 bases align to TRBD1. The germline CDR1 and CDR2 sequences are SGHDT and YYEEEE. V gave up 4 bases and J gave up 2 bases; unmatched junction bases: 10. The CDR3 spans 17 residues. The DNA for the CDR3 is TGTGCCAGCAGCACACAGACAGGGGGTACCCCCTACAATGAGCAGTTCTTC. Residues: CASSTQTGGTPYNEQFF.

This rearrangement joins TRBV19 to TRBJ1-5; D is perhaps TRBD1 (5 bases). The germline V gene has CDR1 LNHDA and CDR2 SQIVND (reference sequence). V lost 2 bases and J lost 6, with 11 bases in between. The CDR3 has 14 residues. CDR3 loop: CASSIRGGSQPQHF. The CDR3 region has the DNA TGTGCCAGTAGTATACGCGGGGGTTCTCAGCCCCAGCATTTT.

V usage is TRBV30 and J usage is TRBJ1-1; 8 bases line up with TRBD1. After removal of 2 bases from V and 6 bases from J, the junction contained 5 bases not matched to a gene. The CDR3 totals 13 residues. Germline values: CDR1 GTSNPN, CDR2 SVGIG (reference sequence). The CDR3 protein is CAWSTGQGPEAFF. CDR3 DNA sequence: TGTGCCTGGAGTACAGGACAGGGCCCTGAAGCTTTCTTT.

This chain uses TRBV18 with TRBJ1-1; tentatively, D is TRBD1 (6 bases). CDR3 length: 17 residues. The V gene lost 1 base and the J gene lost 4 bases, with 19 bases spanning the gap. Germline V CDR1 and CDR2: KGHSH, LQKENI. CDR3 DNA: TGTGCCAGCTCACCACGTATGATAGGGGGAGAGGGCACTGAAGCTTTCTTT. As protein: CASSPRMIGGEGTEAFF.

CDR3 protein: CASSLGQGADQPQHF. DNA for the CDR3: TGTGCCAGCAGCTTAGGCCAGGGGGCGGATCAGCCCCAGCATTTT. The chain employs TRBV7-9 and TRBJ1-5, with 8 bases lining up with TRBD1. Per the germline V gene, CDR1 is SEHNR and CDR2 is FQNEAQ (reference sequence). The CDR3 has 15 amino acids. V lost 1 base and J lost 5; bases outside the gene matches: 4.

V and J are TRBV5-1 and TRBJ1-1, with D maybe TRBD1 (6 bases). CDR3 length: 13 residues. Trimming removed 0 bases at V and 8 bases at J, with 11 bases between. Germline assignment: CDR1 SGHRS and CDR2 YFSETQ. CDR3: CASSLGRGYEAFF. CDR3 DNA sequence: TGCGCCAGCAGCTTGGGCAGGGGCTACGAAGCTTTCTTT.

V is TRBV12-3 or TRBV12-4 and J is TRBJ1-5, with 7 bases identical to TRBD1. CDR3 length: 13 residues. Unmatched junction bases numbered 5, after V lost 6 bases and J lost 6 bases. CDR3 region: CASSKGAGQPQHF. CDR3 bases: TGTGCCAGCAGCAAGGGGGCGGGTCAGCCCCAGCATTTT.

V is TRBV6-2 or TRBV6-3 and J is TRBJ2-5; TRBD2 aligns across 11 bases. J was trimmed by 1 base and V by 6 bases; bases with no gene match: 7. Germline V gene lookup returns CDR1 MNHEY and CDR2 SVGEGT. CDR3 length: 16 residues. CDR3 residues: CASSRSTSGGQETQYF. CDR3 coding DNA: TGTGCCAGCAGCCGCAGCACTAGCGGGGGCCAAGAGACCCAGTACTTC.

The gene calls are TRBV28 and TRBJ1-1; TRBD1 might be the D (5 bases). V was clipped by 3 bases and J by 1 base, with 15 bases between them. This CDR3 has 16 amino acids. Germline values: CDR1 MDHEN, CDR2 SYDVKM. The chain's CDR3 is CASSLGPHRPNTEAFF. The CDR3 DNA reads TGTGCCAGCAGTTTGGGTCCCCACAGGCCGAACACTGAAGCTTTCTTT.

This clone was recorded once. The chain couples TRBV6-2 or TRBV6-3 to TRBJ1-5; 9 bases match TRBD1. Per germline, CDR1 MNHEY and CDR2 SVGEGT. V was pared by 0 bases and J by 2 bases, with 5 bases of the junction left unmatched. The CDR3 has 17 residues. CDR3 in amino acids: CASSYSGTGYGNQPQHF. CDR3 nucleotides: TGTGCCAGCAGTTACTCCGGGACAGGGTACGGCAATCAGCCCCAGCATTTT.